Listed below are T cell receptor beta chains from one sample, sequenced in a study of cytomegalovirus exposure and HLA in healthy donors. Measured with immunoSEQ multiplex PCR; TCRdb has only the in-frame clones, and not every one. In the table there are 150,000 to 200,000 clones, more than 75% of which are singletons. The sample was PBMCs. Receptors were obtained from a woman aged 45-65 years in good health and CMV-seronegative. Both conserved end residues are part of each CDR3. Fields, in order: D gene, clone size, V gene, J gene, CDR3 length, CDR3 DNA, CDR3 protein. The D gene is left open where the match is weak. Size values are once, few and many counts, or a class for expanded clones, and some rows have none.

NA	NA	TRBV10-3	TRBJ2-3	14	TGTGCCATCAGGAACAGCCTCCCCACAGATACGCAGTATTTT	CAIRNSLPTDTQYF
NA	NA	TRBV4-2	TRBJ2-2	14	TGTGCCAGCAGCCGGGACACGAACACCGGGGAGCTGTTTTTT	CASSRDTNTGELFF
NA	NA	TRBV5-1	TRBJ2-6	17	TGCGCCAGCAGCTTAGGACAGCTACCCTCTGGGGCCAACGTCCTGACTTTC	CASSLGQLPSGANVLTF
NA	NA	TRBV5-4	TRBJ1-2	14	TGTGCCAGCAGGGCACAGTCTAGCCTCTATGGCTACACCTTC	CASRAQSSLYGYTF
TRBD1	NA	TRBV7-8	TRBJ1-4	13	TGTGCCAGCGGACAGGGCAGGAATGAAAAACTGTTTTTT	CASGQGRNEKLFF
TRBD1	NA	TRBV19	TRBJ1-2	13	TGTGCCAGTAGCTACCAGGGGGGCAGAGGCTACACCTTC	CASSYQGGRGYTF
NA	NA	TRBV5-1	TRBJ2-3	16	TGCGCCAGCAGCGGGGGGAGTTTAGTAGCCACAGATACGCAGTATTTT	CASSGGSLVATDTQYF
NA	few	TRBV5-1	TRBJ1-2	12	TGCGCCAGCAGCCTACAGGGAGATGGCTACACCTTC	CASSLQGDGYTF
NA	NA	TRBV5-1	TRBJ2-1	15	TGCGCCAGCAGCTTGGACCCACGATCAGGGAATGAGCAGTTCTTC	CASSLDPRSGNEQFF
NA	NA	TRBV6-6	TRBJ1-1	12	TGTGCCAGCAGTTACACGAAGGAGGAAGCTTTCTTT	CASSYTKEEAFF
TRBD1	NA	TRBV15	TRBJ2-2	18	TGTGCCACCAGCAGCCAGGGACAGGGGGAACCGAACACCGGGGAGCTGTTTTTT	CATSSQGQGEPNTGELFF
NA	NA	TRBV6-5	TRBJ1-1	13	TGTGCCAGCAGTCCACAAACGAACACTGAAGCTTTCTTT	CASSPQTNTEAFF
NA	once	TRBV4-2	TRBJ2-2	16	TGTGCCAGCAGCCAAGATTGGGTGGGGCACACCGGGGAGCTGTTTTTT	CASSQDWVGHTGELFF
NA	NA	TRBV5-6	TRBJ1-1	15	TGTGCCAGCTCCTCTTGGGGGACACCGAACACTGAAGCTTTCTTT	CASSSWGTPNTEAFF
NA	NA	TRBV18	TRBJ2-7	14	TGTGCCAGCTCACCAGCTCGTAGCTCCTACGAGCAGTACTTC	CASSPARSSYEQYF
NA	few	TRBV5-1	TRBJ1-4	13	TGCGCCAGCAGTGTAACCGGAGGTGAAAAACTGTTTTTT	CASSVTGGEKLFF
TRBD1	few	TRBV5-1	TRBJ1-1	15	TGCGCCAGTTCTAGACAGGGGGACGGAAGCACTGAAGCTTTCTTT	CASSRQGDGSTEAFF
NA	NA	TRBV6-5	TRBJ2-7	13	TGTGCCAGCAGTTCCACAGGGCCCGGGGAGCAGTACTTC	CASSSTGPGEQYF
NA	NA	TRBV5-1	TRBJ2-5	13	TGCGCCAGCAGTCTTGGACAGCAAGAGACCCAGTACTTC	CASSLGQQETQYF
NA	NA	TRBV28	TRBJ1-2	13	TGTGCCAGCAAAGGGGGTGTGGAAGTTAGCTACACCTTC	CASKGGVEVSYTF
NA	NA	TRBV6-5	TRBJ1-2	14	TGTGCCAGCACCCCGTGGGCAGGGGTATATGGCTACACCTTC	CASTPWAGVYGYTF
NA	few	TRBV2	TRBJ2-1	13	TGTGCCAGCAAGTATGGCGGGGCGGATGAGCAGTTCTTC	CASKYGGADEQFF
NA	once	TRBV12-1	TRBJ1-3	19	TGTGCCAGCAGCTATCCAACAGGTAGACCTTTCCTATCTGGAAACACCATATATTTT	CASSYPTGRPFLSGNTIYF
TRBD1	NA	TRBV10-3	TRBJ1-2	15	TGTGCCATCAGTGAGCCAAGACAGGGGATGTATGGCTACACCTTC	CAISEPRQGMYGYTF
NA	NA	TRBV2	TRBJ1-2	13	TGTGCCAGCAGTGTGGCGCAGGATCCCGGCTACACCTTC	CASSVAQDPGYTF
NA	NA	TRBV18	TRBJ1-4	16	TGTGCCAGCTCACGAGTTATTTTCCAGGTCGACGAAAAACTGTTTTTT	CASSRVIFQVDEKLFF
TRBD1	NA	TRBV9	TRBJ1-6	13	TGTGCCAGCAACAGACAGGGAGATTCACCCCTCCACTTT	CASNRQGDSPLHF
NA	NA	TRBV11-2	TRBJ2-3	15	TGTGCCAGCAGCTCGACTATCCAGGGGGGAGATACGCAGTATTTT	CASSSTIQGGDTQYF
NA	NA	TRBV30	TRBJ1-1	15	TGTGCCTGGAGCCCTCCTCGGAGACCGGGCACTGAAGCTTTCTTT	CAWSPPRRPGTEAFF
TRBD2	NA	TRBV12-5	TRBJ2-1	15	TGTGCTAGTGGTCGCGGGGGGACCTCCTACAATGAGCAGTTCTTC	CASGRGGTSYNEQFF
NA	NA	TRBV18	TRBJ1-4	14	TGTGCCAGCCCTCGCGGGGGAGGAAATGAAAAACTGTTTTTT	CASPRGGGNEKLFF
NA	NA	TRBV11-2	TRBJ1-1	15	TGTGCCAGCAGCTTAGTTCCGGGGTTGAACACTGAAGCTTTCTTT	CASSLVPGLNTEAFF
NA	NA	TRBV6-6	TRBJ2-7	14	TGTGCCAGCAGTTACTCGCCCGGGAACAACGAGCAGTACTTC	CASSYSPGNNEQYF
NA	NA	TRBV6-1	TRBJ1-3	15	TGTGCCAGCAGCTTGACAGCTATCTCTGGAAACACCATATATTTT	CASSLTAISGNTIYF
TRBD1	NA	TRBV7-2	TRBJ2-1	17	TGTGCCAGCAGCTTGGATCAGGGGGCGGCCCTCTACAATGAGCAGTTCTTC	CASSLDQGAALYNEQFF
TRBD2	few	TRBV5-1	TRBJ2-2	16	TGCGCCAGCAGCTCTGGGGCGGGAGGCTTCACCGGGGAGCTGTTTTTT	CASSSGAGGFTGELFF
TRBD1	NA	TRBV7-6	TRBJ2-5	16	TGTGCCAGCAGCTTAGAGGGGACAGGCCCCAGGGGGACCCAGTACTTC	CASSLEGTGPRGTQYF
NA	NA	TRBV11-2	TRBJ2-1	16	TGTGCCAGCAGCTCCATAGGAGGTGCGGAGAGCAATGAGCAGTTCTTC	CASSSIGGAESNEQFF
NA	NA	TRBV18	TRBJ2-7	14	TGTGCCAGCTCACCTATCGGGAAGTCCTACGAGCAGTACTTC	CASSPIGKSYEQYF
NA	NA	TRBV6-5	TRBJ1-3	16	TGTGCCAGCAGTTACTCCAGGGGCCTCTCTGGAAACACCATATATTTT	CASSYSRGLSGNTIYF
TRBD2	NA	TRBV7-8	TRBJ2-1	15	TGTGCCAGCAGCTTAGGCCTTAGCGGGCGAAATGAGCAGTTCTTC	CASSLGLSGRNEQFF
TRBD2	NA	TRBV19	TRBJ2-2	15	TGTGCCAGTACCGAAGCGGGAGGCGTTTCCGGGGAGCTGTTTTTT	CASTEAGGVSGELFF
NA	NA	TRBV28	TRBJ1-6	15	TGTGCCAGCAGCTTAGACCGACGGGTTTATTCACCCCTCCACTTT	CASSLDRRVYSPLHF
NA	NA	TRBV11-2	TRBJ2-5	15	TGTGCCAGCAGCCTTGACAGGCCGGGCCGAGAGACCCAGTACTTC	CASSLDRPGRETQYF
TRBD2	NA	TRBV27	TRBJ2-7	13	TGTGCCAGCAGGACTAGCGGGAGGTACGAGCAGTACTTC	CASRTSGRYEQYF
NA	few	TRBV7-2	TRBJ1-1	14	TGTGCCAGCAGCTTAGGGTACGGGGTTACTGAAGCTTTCTTT	CASSLGYGVTEAFF
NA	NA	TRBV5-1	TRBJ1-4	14	TGCGCCAGCAGCTTGACAGATCTTAAGGAAAAACTGTTTTTT	CASSLTDLKEKLFF
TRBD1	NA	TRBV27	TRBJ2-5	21	TGTGCCAGCAGTTTATCAGGTCGCAGGGGGCTAAGGAGAGGGTACCAAGAGACCCAGTACTTC	CASSLSGRRGLRRGYQETQYF
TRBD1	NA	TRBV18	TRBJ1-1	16	TGTGCCAGCTCACGATCTTCGGGACAGCAGAACACTGAAGCTTTCTTT	CASSRSSGQQNTEAFF
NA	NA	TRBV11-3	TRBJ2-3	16	TGTGCCAGCAGCTACACGACAGCAGGCAGTACAGATACGCAGTATTTT	CASSYTTAGSTDTQYF
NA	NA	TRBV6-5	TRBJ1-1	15	TGTGCCAGCAGTCCCGACAGGCAAGGGAACACTGAAGCTTTCTTT	CASSPDRQGNTEAFF
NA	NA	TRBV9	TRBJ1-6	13	TGTGCCAGCAGCGGATACAGGGATTCACCCCTCCACTTT	CASSGYRDSPLHF
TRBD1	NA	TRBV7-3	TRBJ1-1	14	TGTGCCAGCAGCCGTTCAGGGGGTAACACTGAAGCTTTCTTT	CASSRSGGNTEAFF
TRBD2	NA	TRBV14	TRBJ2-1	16	TGTGCCAGCAGCTACCATACACTAGCGGCTTACAATGAGCAGTTCTTC	CASSYHTLAAYNEQFF
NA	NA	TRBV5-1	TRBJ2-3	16	TGCGCCAGCAGCTTGGGTGCGTCCGGGGGTGGAGATACGCAGTATTTT	CASSLGASGGGDTQYF
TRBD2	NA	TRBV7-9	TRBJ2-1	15	TGTGCCAGCAGCCCAGCGGGGCCTGGGCGCAATGAGCAGTTCTTC	CASSPAGPGRNEQFF
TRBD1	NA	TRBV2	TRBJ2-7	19	TGTGCCAGCAGTGACCCTATCGATCCCACAGGGGCCGCCTCCTACGAGCAGTACTTC	CASSDPIDPTGAASYEQYF